This passage covers 18 T cell receptor beta chains from one sample sequenced in a study of breast tumors, draining lymph nodes, adjacent tissues. TCRdb reprocessed the multiplex PCR reads via MiXCR and lists one record per CDR3 protein. The sample carries around 250,000 distinct CDR3 sequences, less than 35% recorded once. Samples came from axillary lymph nodes draining the breast cancer. Sequencing was done on a sample of axillary lymph node tissue. All receptors derive from a female donor with breast cancer. Some clones in this sample may be carry-over from other donors' samples.

This clonotype was detected once. In this CDR3 the conserved last residue, phenylalanine or tryptophan, is missing, so a read error is likely. Because the CDR3's place on the DNA is in doubt, the DNA is left out and the CDR3 is given as listed by TCRdb. The V and J genes are TRBV2 and TRBJ1-4. The CDR3 length equals 11 residues, ends included. Germline CDR1 is SNHLY and CDR2 is FYNNEI. CDR3 residues: CASGIAGGPVI.

This clonotype was observed many times. V usage is TRBV20-1 and J usage is TRBJ1-5; D remains ambiguous. There are 14 residues in the CDR3. Germline V gene sequence: CDR1 DFQATT, CDR2 SNEGSKA (reference sequence). Trimming removed 0 bases from V and 6 bases from J, with 12 bases in between. In nucleotides, the CDR3 is TGCAGTGCTAGAGACAGGTCCCACGGTCAGCCCCAGCATTTT. Its translation: CSARDRSHGQPQHF.

The genes are TRBV2 and TRBJ1-2, with 8 bases fitting TRBD1. Germline V gene data show CDR1 as SNHLY and CDR2 as FYNNEI. The CDR3 has 14 amino acids. With V trimmed by 4 bases and J by 8 bases, 9 bases remained unmatched. The CDR3 is CASSGGQGVSGYTF. The CDR3 DNA follows: TGTGCCAGCAGTGGTGGACAGGGAGTCAGCGGCTACACCTTC.

Ten or more counts support this clonotype. The chain has TRBV5-1 and TRBJ2-3; 8 positions agree with TRBD2. The CDR3 has 14 amino acids. The V gene's germline CDR1 is SGHRS and CDR2 YFSETQ. J was trimmed by 5 bases and V by 4 bases; bases with no gene match: 6. This CDR3 is CASSPGLAGDTQYF. DNA of the CDR3: TGCGCCAGCAGCCCCGGACTAGCTGGAGATACGCAGTATTTT.

The chain joins TRBV4-1 to TRBJ2-7; 8 nucleotides align to TRBD1. V gave up 0 bases and J gave up 6 bases; unmatched junction bases: 10. The germline V gene has CDR1 MGHRA and CDR2 YSYEKL. The CDR3 sequence is 16 residues long. The CDR3 here is CASSQDYGQGRSEQYF. The DNA for the CDR3 is TGCGCCAGCAGCCAAGATTACGGACAGGGTCGGTCCGAGCAGTACTTC.

At least ten counts were recorded for this clonotype. The chain is built from TRBV5-1 and TRBJ2-1; 7 bases agree with TRBD2. The CDR3 is 15 amino acids. Losses at the gene ends were 3 bases for V and 6 bases for J; bases not matched to a gene: 9. In germline, CDR1 is SGHRS, CDR2 YFSETQ. CDR3 coding DNA: TGCGCCAGCAGCTCGACTAGCCCCCTAGTCAATGAGCAGTTCTTC. This codes for CASSSTSPLVNEQFF.

The chain couples TRBV30 to TRBJ2-5, with TRBD2 matching 11 bases. Germline V CDR1 and CDR2: GTSNPN, SVGIG (reference sequence). The CDR3 totals 16 residues. V lost 5 bases, J lost 3 bases, and 11 bases stayed unmatched. CDR3 coding DNA: TGTGCCTGGGCTCCTTGGACTAGCGGGCAAAAAGAGACCCAGTACTTC. Its translation is CAWAPWTSGQKETQYF.

This clonotype came up many times. This chain uses TRBV20-1 with TRBJ2-7; D remains unclear. The CDR3 has 11 amino acids. V lost 5 bases and J lost 2, with 7 bases in between. CDR1 is DFQATT and CDR2 is SNEGSKA in the germline V gene (reference sequence). Here the CDR3 DNA reads TGCAGTGCTTCCCAGACCTACGAGCAGTACTTC. Amino acid sequence: CSASQTYEQYF.

The chain joins TRBV7-9 to TRBJ2-7; 8 bases line up with TRBD2. The CDR3 totals 15 residues. Germline V CDR1 and CDR2: SEHNR, FQNEAQ (reference sequence). V shed 1 base and J 7 bases; nucleotides not matched to a gene: 9. CDR3 bases: TGTGCCAGCAGCTTAGGCGGGGGGCCCACCGGGGAGCAGTACTTC. It codes for CASSLGGGPTGEQYF.

This clonotype was observed at least ten times. The chain carries TRBV5-6 and TRBJ1-6; 7 bases map to TRBD1. The trim removed 0 bases at V and 0 bases at J, leaving 15 bases unmatched. Germline V gene lookup returns CDR1 SGHDT and CDR2 YYEEEE. The CDR3 is 21 residues long. The CDR3 DNA is TGTGCCAGCAGCTTGGGAGGATGGGGGACAGCCTTCAGCTCCTATAATTCACCCCTCCACTTT. This codes for CASSLGGWGTAFSSYNSPLHF.

This clonotype was seen repeatedly, ten times or more. The J gene is TRBJ2-2, the V gene TRBV7-8, with D unresolved. The germline CDR1 and CDR2 sequences are SGHVS and FQNEAQ. The CDR3 consists of 12 residues. V was shortened by 4 bases and J by 0 bases, with 0 bases between the two germline ends. CDR3 DNA sequence: TGTGCCAGCAGCTCGAACACCGGGGAGCTGTTTTTT. Translated, it gives CASSSNTGELFF.

This clonotype was recorded at least ten times. The chain couples TRBV20-1 to TRBJ1-2; TRBD1 matches at 7 bases. Germline values: CDR1 DFQATT, CDR2 SNEGSKA (reference sequence). CDR3 length: 14 amino acids. The trim removed 0 bases at V and 8 bases at J, leaving 9 bases unmatched. The DNA for the CDR3 is TGCAGTGCTAGAGATCCACAGGGGATTGGCGGCTACACCTTC. It translates to CSARDPQGIGGYTF.

About this clonotype: Just one base apart from a much larger clone, this may be a read error. The chain has TRBV6-5 and TRBJ1-2; no definite D call. The CDR3 runs 13 residues. CDR1 is MNHEY, CDR2 SVGAGI, per germline. Trimming took off 2 bases at V and 7 bases at J, with 11 bases between the two ends. The CDR3 coding sequence is TGTGCCAGCAGTTACACCGCGGGAAGTGGCTACACCTTC. Translated: CASSYTAGSGYTF.

The V call is TRBV20-1, the J call TRBJ1-6; no clear D. The germline gives CDR1 DFQATT, CDR2 SNEGSKA (reference sequence). The CDR3 runs to 14 residues. Trimming cost V 3 bases and J 5 bases, with 11 bases left between them. CDR3: CSARATGNNSPLHF. The CDR3 DNA sequence: TGCAGTGCTAGGGCGACGGGAAATAATTCACCCCTCCACTTT.

V is TRBV4-1 and J is TRBJ2-5, with D maybe TRBD1 (5 bases). V lost 1 base, J lost 5 bases, and 20 bases lay in between. The CDR3 has 17 amino acids. Germline V gene lookup returns CDR1 MGHRA and CDR2 YSYEKL. CDR3 region: CASSQVVGALGSETQYF. Here the CDR3 DNA reads TGCGCCAGCAGCCAAGTGGTAGGGGCCCTTGGTTCGGAGACCCAGTACTTC.

As for this clonotype: This could be a read error, since a much larger clone is one nucleotide away. The chain joins TRBV5-4 to TRBJ2-7; the match to TRBD2 covers 11 bases. The CDR3 length is 16 residues. Germline V gene data show CDR1 as SGHNT and CDR2 as YYREEE (reference sequence). J was trimmed by 7 bases and V by 7 bases; bases with no gene match: 16. This CDR3 is CASGTVAGGPVNEQYF. The CDR3 coding sequence is TGTGCCAGCGGAACCGTAGCGGGAGGGCCCGTCAATGAGCAGTACTTC. Together with reference TRBV5-4 and TRBJ2-7, the CDR3 gives the full variable domain: ETGVTQSPTHLIKTRGQQVTLRCSSQSGHNTVSWYQQALGQGPQFIFQYYREEENGRGNFPPRFSGLQFPNYSSELNVNALELDDSALYLCASGTVAGGPVNEQYFGPGTRLTVT.

This clonotype was recorded many times. The chain combines TRBV7-3 with TRBJ2-3; TRBD1 aligns across 10 bases. Germline values: CDR1 SGHTA, CDR2 FQGTGA. Trimming cost V 3 bases and J 3 bases; bases outside gene matches: 6. CDR3 length: 16 residues. The CDR3 reads CASSLIRTGGTDTQYF. DNA for the CDR3: TGTGCCAGCAGCTTGATACGGACAGGGGGGACAGATACGCAGTATTTT.

This chain connects TRBV19 to TRBJ2-4; maybe TRBD2 (7 bases). Trimming shortened V by 4 bases and J by 3 bases, and 13 bases separated the two germline ends. The CDR3 is made up of 15 amino acids. Germline loops: CDR1 LNHDA, CDR2 SQIVND (reference sequence). CDR3 residues: CASSRGGLVKNIQYF. Written as DNA, the CDR3 is TGTGCCAGTAGTAGGGGGGGCCTAGTCAAAAACATTCAGTACTTC.